A single sample gave rise to the 27 T cell receptor beta chains below, sequenced in a study of cytomegalovirus exposure and HLA in healthy donors. Use of 60 Vbeta and 13 Jbeta primers characterized the PCR. Method: immunoSEQ multiplex PCR; TCRdb's copy keeps in-frame clones and lacks some. The sample holds about 160,000 clones, 70% to 80% seen once. The sequenced sample consisted of PBMCs. All receptors derive from a human donor in good health.

The chain carries TRBV7-9 and TRBJ2-2; 7 bases agree with TRBD1. From germline, CDR1 is SEHNR and CDR2 FQNEAQ (reference sequence). The CDR3 loop spans 15 amino acids. V dropped 5 bases and J dropped 7; count of bases not matched to a gene: 10. The CDR3 region is CASSAPRGLGGELFF. The CDR3, as DNA: TGTGCCAGCAGCGCCCCGAGGGGGCTGGGCGGGGAGCTGTTTTTT.

This chain connects TRBV29-1 to TRBJ2-5; 8 nucleotides align to TRBD2. The germline CDR1 and CDR2 sequences are SQVTM and ANQGSEA. With 7 bases clipped from V and 5 bases from J, the junction kept 9 bases outside the gene matches. The CDR3 extends over 13 amino acids. The CDR3 region has the DNA TGCAGCGCCGGGCACGGGGGGGTGGAGACCCAGTACTTC. Translated, it gives CSAGHGGVETQYF. Complete variable domain (other parts from reference TRBV29-1 and TRBJ2-5): SAVISQKPSRDICQRGTSLTIQCQVDSQVTMMFWYRQQPGQSLTLIATANQGSEATYESGFVIDKFPISRPNLTFSTLTVSNMSPEDSSIYLCSAGHGGVETQYFGPGTRLLVL.

The sample holds a few counts of this clone. The chain recombines TRBV28 with TRBJ1-1; 9 bases are shared with TRBD1. In germline, CDR1 is MDHEN, CDR2 SYDVKM. This CDR3 has 15 amino acids. The V gene end was trimmed by 6 bases and the J gene end by 3 bases; junction bases not matched to a gene: 8. The CDR3, as DNA: TGTGCCAGCAGCTTACAGGGGGCGGCTCACACTGAAGCTTTCTTT. Translated: CASSLQGAAHTEAFF.

J is TRBJ1-2 and V is TRBV7-9, with D possibly TRBD1 on 6 matching bases. Trimming removed 4 bases at V and 2 bases at J, with 11 bases between. CDR3 length: 14 amino acids. CDR1 and CDR2 from the germline V gene are SEHNR and FQNEAQ (reference sequence). Written as DNA, the CDR3 is TGTGCCAGCAGCTCGGACAGACCGAACTATGGCTACACCTTC. Amino acid sequence: CASSSDRPNYGYTF.

The chain carries TRBV5-5 and TRBJ1-6, with D uncertain. The V end was cut by 2 bases, the J end by 5 bases, with 11 bases between. Germline V CDR1 and CDR2: SGHKS, YYEKEE (reference sequence). This CDR3 has 15 residues. CDR3 DNA: TGTGCCAGCAGCTTCGCCCGGACTAATAATTCACCCCTCCACTTT. This gives the protein CASSFARTNNSPLHF.

V is TRBV5-6 and J is TRBJ1-2, with D unresolved. Looked up from germline, CDR1 is SGHDT and CDR2 is YYEEEE. V was pared by 6 bases and J by 2 bases, with 17 bases between. The CDR3 is made up of 15 amino acids. CDR3 amino acids: CASTFGGRANYGYTF. The CDR3 nucleotides read TGTGCCAGCACCTTTGGTGGCCGTGCAAACTATGGCTACACCTTC. The full variable domain, rest sourced from reference TRBV5-6 and TRBJ1-2, is DAGVTQSPTHLIKTRGQQVTLRCSPKSGHDTVSWYQQALGQGPQFIFQYYEEEERQRGNFPDRFSGHQFPNYSSELNVNALLLGDSALYLCASTFGGRANYGYTFGSGTRLTVV.

This chain joins TRBV6-5 and TRBJ1-4; D may be TRBD1 (5 bases). Germline CDR1 and CDR2: MNHEY and SVGAGI. CDR3 length: 11 amino acids. V dropped 7 bases and J dropped 7 bases, with 7 bases sitting between them. The CDR3 sequence: CASKRGEKLFF. CDR3 DNA sequence: TGTGCCAGCAAAAGGGGTGAAAAACTGTTTTTT.

This clone occurred a few times. The chain uses TRBV28 and TRBJ2-4; 8 bases align to TRBD1. This CDR3 contains 16 residues. Trimming removed 2 bases from V and 0 bases from J; junction bases left unmatched: 3. Per germline, CDR1 MDHEN and CDR2 SYDVKM. CDR3 DNA sequence: TGTGCCAGCAGTTTAGGGACAGGCCTAGCCAAAAACATTCAGTACTTC. This gives the protein CASSLGTGLAKNIQYF.

The genes are TRBV9 and TRBJ2-2; D is perhaps TRBD2 (7 bases). Deletions cut 4 bases from V and 5 bases from J, with 24 bases between. Germline V gene lookup returns CDR1 SGDLS and CDR2 YYNGEE. This CDR3 contains 18 residues. The CDR3 is CASSKGGDASLGTGELFF. CDR3 DNA sequence: TGTGCCAGCAGCAAAGGGGGGGACGCCTCTTTAGGAACCGGGGAGCTGTTTTTT.

This clone was found once. The chain recombines TRBV9 with TRBJ1-1; perhaps TRBD1 as D (5 bases). The CDR3 is made up of 16 amino acids. Between the trimmed V and J ends, which lost 0 bases and 4 bases, there was a span of 16 bases. Germline CDR1 and CDR2: SGDLS and YYNGEE. CDR3 DNA: TGTGCCAGCAGCGTAGTGGAGGGCGGGGGGGGCACTGAAGCTTTCTTT. This codes for CASSVVEGGGGTEAFF.

This clone was picked up one time. This chain links TRBV19 with TRBJ2-3; tentatively, D is TRBD2 (5 bases). The length of the CDR3 is 15 residues. Trimming cost V 4 bases and J 2 bases, with 13 bases left between them. CDR1 LNHDA and CDR2 SQIVND come from the germline V gene (reference sequence). CDR3 protein: CASSTPSGNTDTQYF. DNA of the CDR3: TGTGCCAGTAGTACTCCCAGCGGAAACACAGATACGCAGTATTTT.

The rearrangement uses TRBV7-2 and TRBJ2-5; 10 bases agree with TRBD2. The CDR3 consists of 19 residues. The V and J ends lost 5 bases and 1 base, in that order; junction bases with no gene match: 16. Germline V gene lookup returns CDR1 SGHTA and CDR2 FQGNSA. This chain's CDR3 is CASSPRVASGSTRQETQYF. In DNA form, the CDR3 reads TGTGCCAGCAGCCCCCGGGTGGCTAGCGGGAGTACCCGCCAAGAGACCCAGTACTTC. Full variable domain (outside the CDR3, taken from reference TRBV7-2 and TRBJ2-5): GAGVSQSPSNKVTEKGKDVELRCDPISGHTALYWYRQSLGQGLEFLIYFQGNSAPDKSGLPSDRFSAERTGGSVSTLTIQRTQQEDSAVYLCASSPRVASGSTRQETQYFGPGTRLLVL.

The chain links TRBV7-3 to TRBJ2-3, with TRBD2 identical over 13 bases. V trimming: 5 bases; J trimming: 4 bases; junction bases outside the gene matches: 6. The CDR3 sequence is 16 residues long. Germline-derived CDR1 and CDR2 are SGHTA and FQGTGA. The CDR3 spells CASSPGLAGDSDTQYF. DNA of the CDR3: TGTGCCAGCAGCCCAGGACTAGCGGGAGATTCAGATACGCAGTATTTT.

V is TRBV27 and J is TRBJ2-5; possibly TRBD2 for D (6 bases). CDR1 and CDR2 from the germline V gene are MNHEY and SMNVEV (reference sequence). The CDR3 totals 11 residues. The V and J ends lost 5 bases and 5 bases respectively, with 6 bases between them. The CDR3 DNA is TGTGCCAGCAGTGGGGGGGAGACCCAGTACTTC. This codes for CASSGGETQYF.

In this sample, this clone turned up a few times. This chain connects TRBV9 to TRBJ2-3, with 10 bases aligning to TRBD2. Trimming took 4 bases from V and 7 from J; bases not matched to a gene: 9. The CDR3 length is 15 residues. CDR1 is SGDLS and CDR2 is YYNGEE in the germline V gene. The CDR3 region is CASSQETSGYYTQYF. The CDR3 coding sequence is TGTGCCAGCAGCCAGGAGACTAGCGGGTACTATACGCAGTATTTT.

This clone was seen just once. This chain links TRBV27 with TRBJ2-2, with D perhaps TRBD2 (5 bases). Germline V gene lookup returns CDR1 MNHEY and CDR2 SMNVEV (reference sequence). The CDR3 length is 14 residues. Trimming pared 5 bases from V and 7 bases from J, leaving 14 bases between. The CDR3 DNA follows: TGTGCCAGCAGTCCCATAACTAGGAGCGGGGAGCTGTTTTTT. Its translation: CASSPITRSGELFF.

CDR3 DNA: TGTGCCAGCAGTGGGGGGAGGGAAGTGGATCAGCCCCAGCATTTT. It encodes CASSGGREVDQPQHF. This chain uses TRBV6-1 with TRBJ1-5; maybe TRBD1 (5 bases). This CDR3 has 15 amino acids. CDR1 and CDR2 from the germline V gene are MNHNS and SASEGT. V lost 4 bases and J lost 5, with 15 bases in between.

V is TRBV28 and J is TRBJ1-2; no firm D call. This CDR3 has 13 amino acids. Germline CDR1 reads MDHEN; CDR2 reads SYDVKM. V shed 5 bases and J shed 3 bases, with 10 bases lying between them. The CDR3 loop is CASSVPVDYGYTF. The CDR3 coding sequence is TGTGCCAGCAGTGTCCCAGTGGACTATGGCTACACCTTC.

This clone was detected only a few times. V and J are TRBV4-3 and TRBJ1-1, with D perhaps matching TRBD1 (5 bases). Germline values: CDR1 LGHNA, CDR2 YSLEER. Trimming left V 1 base short and J 0 bases short, with 12 bases between. The CDR3 length is 16 residues. CDR3: CASSQGRAGLNTEAFF. Here the CDR3 DNA reads TGCGCCAGCAGCCAAGGTCGAGCAGGGCTGAACACTGAAGCTTTCTTT.

The chain has TRBV5-1 and TRBJ2-5; 10 nucleotides agree with TRBD1. This CDR3 is built from 16 residues. With 3 bases clipped from V and 5 bases from J, the junction kept 10 bases outside the gene matches. Germline V gives CDR1 SGHRS, CDR2 YFSETQ. CDR3 sequence (DNA): TGCGCCAGCAGCTCGGAGACAGGGGGCGCGTGGGAGACCCAGTACTTC. Translating gives CASSSETGGAWETQYF.

The V and J genes are TRBV6-4 and TRBJ1-5; D is unresolved. The CDR3 runs 16 residues. The V gene lost 0 bases and the J gene lost 5 bases, with 14 bases spanning the gap. Germline V gives CDR1 MRHNA, CDR2 SNTAGT. The chain's CDR3 is CASSDSIGGGDQPQHF. CDR3 DNA: TGTGCCAGCAGTGACTCGATAGGAGGCGGCGATCAGCCCCAGCATTTT.

CDR3 loop: CASSFRPGQGENIQYF. In DNA form, the CDR3 reads TGTGCCAGCAGTTTTCGCCCGGGACAGGGAGAAAACATTCAGTACTTC. The V call is TRBV28, the J call TRBJ2-4; 9 bases are shared with TRBD1. Per germline, CDR1 MDHEN and CDR2 SYDVKM. The CDR3 has 16 residues. Trimming removed 3 bases from V and 5 bases from J; junction bases left unmatched: 8.

This chain connects TRBV27 to TRBJ2-5; D may be TRBD2 (6 bases). Germline-derived CDR1 and CDR2 are MNHEY and SMNVEV (reference sequence). The CDR3 is 14 residues long. V was cut by 7 bases and J by 4 bases, with 16 bases left in between. The CDR3, as DNA: TGTGCCAGCACACCCGTCGGGAGTGTAGAGACCCAGTACTTC. It is translated as CASTPVGSVETQYF.

The genes are TRBV11-2 and TRBJ1-1; D may be TRBD1 (6 bases). CDR1 and CDR2 (germline): SGHAT, FQNNGV. CDR3 length: 15 amino acids. Trimming took off 2 bases at V and 1 base at J, with 11 bases between the two ends. CDR3 sequence reads: CASSLPPQGNTEAFF. The DNA of the CDR3 is TGTGCCAGCAGCTTACCGCCACAGGGGAACACTGAAGCTTTCTTT. Filled out from reference TRBV11-2 and TRBJ1-1, the complete variable domain reads EAGVAQSPRYKIIEKRQSVAFWCNPISGHATLYWYQQILGQGPKLLIQFQNNGVVDDSQLPKDRFSAERLKGVDSTLKIQPAKLEDSAVYLCASSLPPQGNTEAFFGQGTRLTVV.

The table lists this clone with a count of one. The chain couples TRBV6-5 to TRBJ1-5, with D perhaps matching TRBD1 (5 bases). CDR1 and CDR2 (germline): MNHEY, SVGAGI. With 2 bases removed from V and 8 bases from J, the gap between germline ends came to 10 bases. There are 13 residues in the CDR3. CDR3 region: CASSYDSREPQHF. CDR3 DNA sequence: TGTGCCAGCAGTTACGACAGCCGGGAGCCCCAGCATTTT.

The rearrangement uses TRBV2 and TRBJ2-1, with a weak D call TRBD2 (7 bases). The CDR3 sequence is 14 residues long. Germline V CDR1 and CDR2: SNHLY, FYNNEI. Trimming stripped 7 bases from V and 8 bases from J, with 18 bases between. The CDR3: CASTTPGRGDEQFF. CDR3 coding DNA: TGTGCCAGCACCACCCCAGGGAGGGGGGATGAGCAGTTCTTC.

The CDR3 DNA follows: TGTGCCAGCACTAAAGACACGGGACAGGAGAACCTTCTTCATGGCTACACCTTC. Protein product: CASTKDTGQENLLHGYTF. The chain has TRBV14 and TRBJ1-2; TRBD1 aligns across 8 bases. V gave up 7 bases and J gave up 6 bases; unmatched junction bases: 22. This CDR3 is 18 amino acids long. Germline loops: CDR1 SGHDN, CDR2 FVKESK.